These 11 T cell receptor beta chains were all obtained from the same sample, sequenced in a study of blood T cell repertoires in COVID-19. This table comes from immunoSEQ multiplex PCR, and its TCRdb copy is limited to in-frame clones, with some not included. The sample contains about 120,000 clones, around nine tenths of which appear only once. Sequencing input: peripheral blood. These receptors were collected from a woman in her 70s with COVID-19, enrolled during active disease.

V gene TRBV11-1 combines with J gene TRBJ2-7; D gene ambiguous. The CDR3 totals 13 residues. V dropped 7 bases and J dropped 5 bases, with 15 bases sitting between them. Looked up from germline, CDR1 is SGHAT and CDR2 is FQDESV (reference sequence). The CDR3 sequence: CASTRSRFDEQYF. In DNA form, the CDR3 reads TGTGCCAGCACCCGTTCCCGGTTCGACGAGCAGTACTTC.

The gene calls are TRBV11-1 and TRBJ2-7, with a weak D call TRBD2 (6 bases). The ends were cut back, 5 bases at V and 7 bases at J, with 15 bases in the middle. Germline V gene data show CDR1 as SGHAT and CDR2 as FQDESV (reference sequence). CDR3 length: 13 amino acids. DNA for the CDR3: TGTGCCAGCAGCCGATTAAGAGCGGGTGAGCAGTACTTC. This codes for CASSRLRAGEQYF.

This clone has a count of ten or more. V and J are TRBV2 and TRBJ2-7; weak D call: TRBD1 (5 bases). CDR1 and CDR2 from the germline V gene are SNHLY and FYNNEI. The ends were cut back, 10 bases at V and 7 bases at J, with 14 bases in the middle. The CDR3 loop spans 11 amino acids. The CDR3 protein is CAKEQGGEQYF. The DNA for the CDR3 is TGTGCCAAGGAGCAGGGTGGAGAGCAGTACTTC.

The J gene is TRBJ2-3, the V gene TRBV5-6; 8 bases match TRBD2. V trimming: 4 bases; J trimming: 0 bases; junction bases outside the gene matches: 7. Germline CDR1 reads SGHDT; CDR2 reads YYEEEE. The CDR3 runs to 16 residues. In DNA, the CDR3 is TGTGCCAGCAGCGAGACGCGGGGGGTGAGCACAGATACGCAGTATTTT. Translated: CASSETRGVSTDTQYF.

This chain uses TRBV5-1 with TRBJ2-7, with 7 bases identical to TRBD1. V lost 1 base and J lost 0; bases outside the gene matches: 4. Germline CDR1 is SGHRS and CDR2 is YFSETQ. This CDR3 comprises 15 residues. CDR3 loop: CASSLSGQFSYEQYF. CDR3 coding DNA: TGCGCCAGCAGCTTGTCGGGACAGTTCTCCTACGAGCAGTACTTC.

CDR3 nucleotides: TGCGCCAGCAGCCAAGATGGGAGCGGTAATCAGCCCCAGCATTTT. It translates to CASSQDGSGNQPQHF. V usage is TRBV4-1 and J usage is TRBJ1-5; D ambiguous. The CDR3 extends over 15 amino acids. V was shortened by 0 bases and J by 4 bases, with 10 bases between the two germline ends. CDR1 and CDR2 (germline): MGHRA, YSYEKL.

This chain joins TRBV19 and TRBJ2-7; TRBD1 agrees at 8 bases. Germline CDR1 reads LNHDA; CDR2 reads SQIVND (reference sequence). This CDR3 is 14 amino acids long. The V and J ends lost 5 bases and 2 bases, in that order; junction bases with no gene match: 5. CDR3 protein: CASSPRTGTYEQYF. The DNA for the CDR3 is TGTGCCAGTAGTCCTCGGACAGGGACCTACGAGCAGTACTTC. The complete variable domain, with remaining parts taken from reference TRBV19 and TRBJ2-7, reads DGGITQSPKYLFRKEGQNVTLSCEQNLNHDAMYWYRQDPGQGLRLIYYSQIVNDFQKGDIAEGYSVSREKKESFPLTVTSAQKNPTAFYLCASSPRTGTYEQYFGPGTRLTVT.

The genes are TRBV5-4 and TRBJ2-1, with TRBD2 as a possible D gene (5 bases). CDR3 length equals 14 residues. V shed 4 bases and J shed 11 bases, with 19 bases lying between them. Looked up from germline, CDR1 is SGHNT and CDR2 is YYREEE (reference sequence). CDR3 protein: CASSATPGKEKQFF. CDR3 bases: TGTGCCAGCAGCGCCACTCCCGGGAAAGAGAAGCAGTTCTTC. Combining the CDR3 with reference TRBV5-4 and TRBJ2-1 gives the whole variable domain ETGVTQSPTHLIKTRGQQVTLRCSSQSGHNTVSWYQQALGQGPQFIFQYYREEENGRGNFPPRFSGLQFPNYSSELNVNALELDDSALYLCASSATPGKEKQFFGPGTRLTVL.

Here the CDR3 reads CASSDGNEQFF. CDR3 nucleotides: TGTGCCAGCTCCGACGGGAATGAGCAGTTCTTC. The V call is TRBV18, the J call TRBJ2-1; D gene uncertain. V lost 6 bases to trimming and J lost 7 bases, with 7 bases between them. CDR1 and CDR2 (germline): KGHSH, LQKENI. The length of the CDR3 is 11 residues.

This rearrangement joins TRBV5-3 to TRBJ2-4; perhaps TRBD2 as D (6 bases). TRBV5-3 counts as an open reading frame of uncertain function. The CDR3 length is 17 residues. The V end was cut by 4 bases, the J end by 0 bases, with 17 bases between. In DNA, the CDR3 is TGTGCCAGAAGCCCACACCTGGGACTCCCAGCCAAAAACATTCAGTACTTC. It is translated as CARSPHLGLPAKNIQYF.

This clone was seen once. The chain couples TRBV3-1 (or the pseudogene TRBV3-2) to TRBJ2-1, with D possibly TRBD2 on 5 matching bases. V was pared by 1 base and J by 10 bases, with 5 bases between. CDR3 length equals 11 residues. Germline-derived CDR1 and CDR2 are LGHDT and YNNKEL (reference sequence). The CDR3 protein is CASSQAGEQFF. In DNA, the CDR3 is TGTGCCAGCAGCCAAGCGGGGGAGCAGTTCTTC.